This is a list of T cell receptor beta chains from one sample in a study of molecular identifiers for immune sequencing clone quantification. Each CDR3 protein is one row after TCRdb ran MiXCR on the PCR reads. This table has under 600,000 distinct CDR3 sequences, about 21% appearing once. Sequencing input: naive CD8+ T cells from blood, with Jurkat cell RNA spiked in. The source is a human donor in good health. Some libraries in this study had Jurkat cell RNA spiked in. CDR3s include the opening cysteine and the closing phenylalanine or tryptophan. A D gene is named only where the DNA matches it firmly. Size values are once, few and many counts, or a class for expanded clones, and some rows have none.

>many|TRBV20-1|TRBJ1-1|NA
CSARDWGTEAFF
TGCAGTGCTAGAGATTGGGGGACTGAAGCTTTCTTT
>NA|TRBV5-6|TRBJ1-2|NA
CASSPLGSAWTCTF
TGTGCCAGCAGCCCCCTGGGGTCAGCGTGGACGTGCACCTTC
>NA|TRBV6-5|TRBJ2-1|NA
CASSYSIRGDKFF
TGTGCCAGCAGTTACTCGATTCGAGGGGATAAGTTCTTC
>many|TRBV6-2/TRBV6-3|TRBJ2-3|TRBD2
CASNIAGNPTDTQYF
TGTGCCAGCAACATAGCGGGGAACCCCACAGATACGCAGTATTTT
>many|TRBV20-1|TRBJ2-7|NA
CSAKDSGSSYEQYF
TGCAGTGCTAAGGACAGCGGAAGCTCCTACGAGCAGTACTTC
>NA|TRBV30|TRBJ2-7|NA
CAWSLGLPYEQYF
TGTGCCTGGAGTCTTGGACTTCCCTACGAGCAGTACTTC
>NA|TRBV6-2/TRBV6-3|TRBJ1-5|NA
CASSYSRSQPQHF
TGTGCCAGCAGTTACTCGAGGAGTCAGCCCCAGCATTTT
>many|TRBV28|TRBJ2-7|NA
CASREPSPSYEQYF
TGTGCCAGCAGAGAGCCTAGCCCTAGCTACGAGCAGTACTTC
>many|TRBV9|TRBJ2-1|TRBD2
CASSVTSGRATDNEQFF
TGTGCCAGCAGCGTGACTAGCGGGAGGGCTACTGACAATGAGCAGTTCTTC
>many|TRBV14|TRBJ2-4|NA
CASSQTTSSIQYF
TGTGCCAGCAGCCAAACGACTAGTTCCATTCAGTACTTC
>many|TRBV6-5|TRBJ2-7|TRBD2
CASSRTSGGAYEQYF
TGTGCCAGCAGCCGGACTAGCGGGGGGGCTTACGAGCAGTACTTC
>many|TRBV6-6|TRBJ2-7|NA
CASRNLLGDEQYF
TGTGCCAGCCGAAACCTCCTAGGTGACGAGCAGTACTTC
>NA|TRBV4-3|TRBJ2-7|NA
CASGQDWQYEQYF
TGCGCCAGCGGCCAAGATTGGCAGTACGAGCAGTACTTC
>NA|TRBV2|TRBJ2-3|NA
CASSVTSSDTQYF
TGTGCCAGCAGTGTCACTAGCTCAGATACGCAGTATTTT
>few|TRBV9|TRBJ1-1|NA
CASSVVYRGHTEAFF
TGTGCCAGCAGCGTAGTCTACCGGGGGCACACTGAAGCTTTCTTT
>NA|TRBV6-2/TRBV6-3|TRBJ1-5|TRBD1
CASSYPDRGPQDNQPQHF
TGTGCCAGCAGTTACCCAGACAGGGGGCCCCAAGACAATCAGCCCCAGCATTTT
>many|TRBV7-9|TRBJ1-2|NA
CASSSSERNYGYTF
TGTGCCAGCAGCAGCTCAGAGAGAAACTATGGCTACACCTTC
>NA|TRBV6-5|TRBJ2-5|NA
CASSYSWDLLETQYF
TGTGCCAGCAGTTACTCTTGGGACCTCCTTGAGACCCAGTACTTC
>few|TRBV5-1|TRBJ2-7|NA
CASSLAMGSYEQYF
TGCGCCAGCAGCTTGGCCATGGGATCCTACGAGCAGTACTTC
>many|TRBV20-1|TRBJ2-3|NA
CSAVVAGQSTDTQYF
TGCAGTGCCGTCGTAGCGGGACAGAGCACAGATACGCAGTATTTT
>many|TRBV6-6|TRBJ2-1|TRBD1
CASNLDRVGEFF
TGTGCCAGCAACTTGGACAGGGTAGGGGAGTTCTTC
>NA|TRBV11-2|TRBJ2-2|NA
CASSGTAGAGTNTGELSF
TGTGCCAGCAGCGGCACCGCTGGGGCAGGGACGAACACCGGGGAGCTGTCTTTT
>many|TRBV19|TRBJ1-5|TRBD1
CATWTGHSNQPQHF
TGTGCCACCTGGACAGGTCATAGCAATCAGCCCCAGCATTTT
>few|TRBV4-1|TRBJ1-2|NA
CASSQEEGRTADNYGYTF
TGCGCCAGCAGCCAAGAAGAGGGAAGGACAGCCGATAACTATGGCTACACCTTC
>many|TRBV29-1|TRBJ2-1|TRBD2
CSLSGTSGSWEQFF
TGCAGCCTCTCCGGGACTAGCGGGAGTTGGGAGCAGTTCTTC
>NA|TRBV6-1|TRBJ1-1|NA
CASSEGRNAGTLNTEAFF
TGTGCCAGCAGTGAAGGCAGGAATGCCGGGACACTCAACACTGAAGCTTTCTTT
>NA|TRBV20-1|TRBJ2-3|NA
CSAVPDETGTDTQYF
TGCAGTGCTGTACCTGACGAAACTGGCACAGATACGCAGTATTTT
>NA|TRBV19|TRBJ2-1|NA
CASGFSPGRMVDEQFF
TGTGCCAGTGGTTTCAGCCCGGGACGGATGGTGGATGAGCAGTTCTTC
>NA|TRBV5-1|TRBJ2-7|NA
CASSLEIGGTYEQYF
TGCGCCAGCAGCTTGGAAATAGGGGGGACCTACGAGCAGTACTTC
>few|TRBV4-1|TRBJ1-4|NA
CASSQDETGVDEKLFF
TGCGCCAGCAGCCAAGACGAGACGGGGGTCGATGAAAAACTGTTTTTT
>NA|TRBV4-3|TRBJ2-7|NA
CSSSQEGDEQYF
TGCTCCAGCAGCCAAGAGGGGGACGAGCAGTACTTC
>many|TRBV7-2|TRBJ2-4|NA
CASSPIVENIQYF
TGTGCCAGCAGCCCTATAGTTGAAAACATTCAGTACTTC
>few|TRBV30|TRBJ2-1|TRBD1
CAWSVRGQAGPYNEQFF
TGTGCCTGGAGTGTACGGGGACAGGCGGGTCCCTACAATGAGCAGTTCTTC
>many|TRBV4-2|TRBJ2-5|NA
CASSQLPQAFQYF
TGTGCCAGCAGCCAACTACCCCAGGCGTTCCAGTACTTC
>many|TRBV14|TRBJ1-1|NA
CASSQDRVGSEAFF
TGTGCCAGCAGCCAAGATAGGGTAGGGTCTGAAGCTTTCTTT
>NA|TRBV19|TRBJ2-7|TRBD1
CASSMDRTGYEQYF
TGTGCCAGTAGTATGGACAGGACCGGTTACGAGCAGTACTTC
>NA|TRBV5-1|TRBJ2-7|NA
CASTPSDGGAVYEQYF
TGCGCCAGCACCCCGTCCGATGGAGGGGCGGTCTACGAGCAGTACTTC
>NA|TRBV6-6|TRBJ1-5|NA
CASSPSEQPQHF
TGTGCCAGCAGTCCTTCGGAGCAGCCCCAGCATTTT
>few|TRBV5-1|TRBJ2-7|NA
CASSPDAGEQYF
TGCGCCAGCAGCCCGGACGCCGGCGAGCAGTACTTC
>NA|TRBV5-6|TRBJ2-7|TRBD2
CASSPPGLAGLDEQYF
TGTGCCAGCAGCCCCCCCGGTCTAGCGGGGTTGGACGAGCAGTACTTC